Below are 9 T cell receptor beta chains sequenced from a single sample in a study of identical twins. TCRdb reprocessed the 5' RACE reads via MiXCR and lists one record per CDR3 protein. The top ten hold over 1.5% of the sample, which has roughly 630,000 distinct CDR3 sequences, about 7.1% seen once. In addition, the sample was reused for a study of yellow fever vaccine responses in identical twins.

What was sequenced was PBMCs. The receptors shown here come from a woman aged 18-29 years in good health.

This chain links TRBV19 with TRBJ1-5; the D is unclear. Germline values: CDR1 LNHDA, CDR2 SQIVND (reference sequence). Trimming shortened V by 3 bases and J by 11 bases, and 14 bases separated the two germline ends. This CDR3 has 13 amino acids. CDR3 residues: CASSISETGAQHF. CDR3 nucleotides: TGTGCCAGTAGTATTTCCGAGACTGGTGCCCAGCATTTT.

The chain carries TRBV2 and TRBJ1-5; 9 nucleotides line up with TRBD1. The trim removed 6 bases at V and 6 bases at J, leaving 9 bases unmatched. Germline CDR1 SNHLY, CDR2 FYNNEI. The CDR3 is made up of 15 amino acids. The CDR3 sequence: CASREQGASVQPQHF. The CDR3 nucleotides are TGTGCCAGCAGGGAACAGGGGGCTTCCGTTCAGCCCCAGCATTTT.

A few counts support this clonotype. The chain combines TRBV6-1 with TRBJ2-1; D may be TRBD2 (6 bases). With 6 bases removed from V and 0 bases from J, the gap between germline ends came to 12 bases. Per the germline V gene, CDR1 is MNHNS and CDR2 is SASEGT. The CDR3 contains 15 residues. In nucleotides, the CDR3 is TGTGCCAGCAGACGGGACTTGAGCTCCTACAATGAGCAGTTCTTC. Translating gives CASRRDLSSYNEQFF.

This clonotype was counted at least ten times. This CDR3 is CASSPSRWLAGGIRDEQFF. In DNA, the CDR3 is TGCGCCAGCAGCCCGTCCCGTTGGCTAGCGGGAGGGATTAGGGATGAGCAGTTCTTC. The rearrangement links TRBV5-1 to TRBJ2-1; 12 bases line up with TRBD2. Trimming took 4 bases from V and 8 from J; bases not matched to a gene: 19. The CDR3 consists of 19 residues. CDR1 SGHRS and CDR2 YFSETQ come from the germline V gene.

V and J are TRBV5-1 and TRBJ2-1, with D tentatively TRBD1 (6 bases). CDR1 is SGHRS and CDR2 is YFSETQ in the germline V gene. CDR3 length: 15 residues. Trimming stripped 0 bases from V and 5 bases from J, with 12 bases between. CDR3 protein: CASSLEGVWDNEQFF. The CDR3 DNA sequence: TGCGCCAGCAGCTTGGAGGGGGTGTGGGACAATGAGCAGTTCTTC.

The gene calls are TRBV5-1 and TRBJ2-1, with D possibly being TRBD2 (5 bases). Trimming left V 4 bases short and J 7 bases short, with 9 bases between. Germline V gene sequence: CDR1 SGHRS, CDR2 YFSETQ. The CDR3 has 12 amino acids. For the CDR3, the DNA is TGCGCCAGCAGCCAGTTAGCGAATGAGCAGTTCTTC. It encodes CASSQLANEQFF.

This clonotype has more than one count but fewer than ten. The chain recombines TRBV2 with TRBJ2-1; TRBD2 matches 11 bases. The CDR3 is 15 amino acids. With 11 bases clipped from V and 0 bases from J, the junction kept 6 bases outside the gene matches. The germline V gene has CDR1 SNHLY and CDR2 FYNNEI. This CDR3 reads CAGRLAGSSYNEQFF. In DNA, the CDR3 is TGTGCCGGCCGACTAGCGGGGAGCTCCTACAATGAGCAGTTCTTC.

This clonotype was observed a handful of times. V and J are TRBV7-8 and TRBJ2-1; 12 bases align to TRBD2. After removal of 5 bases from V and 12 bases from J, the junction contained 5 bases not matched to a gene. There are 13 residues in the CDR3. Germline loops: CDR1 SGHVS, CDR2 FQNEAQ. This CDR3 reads CASSQTSGSRQFF. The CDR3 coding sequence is TGTGCCAGCAGCCAGACTAGCGGGAGTCGGCAGTTCTTC.

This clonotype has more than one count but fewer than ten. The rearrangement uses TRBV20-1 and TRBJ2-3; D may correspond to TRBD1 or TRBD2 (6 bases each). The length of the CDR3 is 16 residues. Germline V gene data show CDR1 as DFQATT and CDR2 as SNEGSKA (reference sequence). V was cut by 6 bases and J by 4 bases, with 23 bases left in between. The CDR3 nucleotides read TGCAGTGCCCTTCAAGGGGGGCCGTCGTATCCAGATACGCAGTATTTT. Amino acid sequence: CSALQGGPSYPDTQYF.